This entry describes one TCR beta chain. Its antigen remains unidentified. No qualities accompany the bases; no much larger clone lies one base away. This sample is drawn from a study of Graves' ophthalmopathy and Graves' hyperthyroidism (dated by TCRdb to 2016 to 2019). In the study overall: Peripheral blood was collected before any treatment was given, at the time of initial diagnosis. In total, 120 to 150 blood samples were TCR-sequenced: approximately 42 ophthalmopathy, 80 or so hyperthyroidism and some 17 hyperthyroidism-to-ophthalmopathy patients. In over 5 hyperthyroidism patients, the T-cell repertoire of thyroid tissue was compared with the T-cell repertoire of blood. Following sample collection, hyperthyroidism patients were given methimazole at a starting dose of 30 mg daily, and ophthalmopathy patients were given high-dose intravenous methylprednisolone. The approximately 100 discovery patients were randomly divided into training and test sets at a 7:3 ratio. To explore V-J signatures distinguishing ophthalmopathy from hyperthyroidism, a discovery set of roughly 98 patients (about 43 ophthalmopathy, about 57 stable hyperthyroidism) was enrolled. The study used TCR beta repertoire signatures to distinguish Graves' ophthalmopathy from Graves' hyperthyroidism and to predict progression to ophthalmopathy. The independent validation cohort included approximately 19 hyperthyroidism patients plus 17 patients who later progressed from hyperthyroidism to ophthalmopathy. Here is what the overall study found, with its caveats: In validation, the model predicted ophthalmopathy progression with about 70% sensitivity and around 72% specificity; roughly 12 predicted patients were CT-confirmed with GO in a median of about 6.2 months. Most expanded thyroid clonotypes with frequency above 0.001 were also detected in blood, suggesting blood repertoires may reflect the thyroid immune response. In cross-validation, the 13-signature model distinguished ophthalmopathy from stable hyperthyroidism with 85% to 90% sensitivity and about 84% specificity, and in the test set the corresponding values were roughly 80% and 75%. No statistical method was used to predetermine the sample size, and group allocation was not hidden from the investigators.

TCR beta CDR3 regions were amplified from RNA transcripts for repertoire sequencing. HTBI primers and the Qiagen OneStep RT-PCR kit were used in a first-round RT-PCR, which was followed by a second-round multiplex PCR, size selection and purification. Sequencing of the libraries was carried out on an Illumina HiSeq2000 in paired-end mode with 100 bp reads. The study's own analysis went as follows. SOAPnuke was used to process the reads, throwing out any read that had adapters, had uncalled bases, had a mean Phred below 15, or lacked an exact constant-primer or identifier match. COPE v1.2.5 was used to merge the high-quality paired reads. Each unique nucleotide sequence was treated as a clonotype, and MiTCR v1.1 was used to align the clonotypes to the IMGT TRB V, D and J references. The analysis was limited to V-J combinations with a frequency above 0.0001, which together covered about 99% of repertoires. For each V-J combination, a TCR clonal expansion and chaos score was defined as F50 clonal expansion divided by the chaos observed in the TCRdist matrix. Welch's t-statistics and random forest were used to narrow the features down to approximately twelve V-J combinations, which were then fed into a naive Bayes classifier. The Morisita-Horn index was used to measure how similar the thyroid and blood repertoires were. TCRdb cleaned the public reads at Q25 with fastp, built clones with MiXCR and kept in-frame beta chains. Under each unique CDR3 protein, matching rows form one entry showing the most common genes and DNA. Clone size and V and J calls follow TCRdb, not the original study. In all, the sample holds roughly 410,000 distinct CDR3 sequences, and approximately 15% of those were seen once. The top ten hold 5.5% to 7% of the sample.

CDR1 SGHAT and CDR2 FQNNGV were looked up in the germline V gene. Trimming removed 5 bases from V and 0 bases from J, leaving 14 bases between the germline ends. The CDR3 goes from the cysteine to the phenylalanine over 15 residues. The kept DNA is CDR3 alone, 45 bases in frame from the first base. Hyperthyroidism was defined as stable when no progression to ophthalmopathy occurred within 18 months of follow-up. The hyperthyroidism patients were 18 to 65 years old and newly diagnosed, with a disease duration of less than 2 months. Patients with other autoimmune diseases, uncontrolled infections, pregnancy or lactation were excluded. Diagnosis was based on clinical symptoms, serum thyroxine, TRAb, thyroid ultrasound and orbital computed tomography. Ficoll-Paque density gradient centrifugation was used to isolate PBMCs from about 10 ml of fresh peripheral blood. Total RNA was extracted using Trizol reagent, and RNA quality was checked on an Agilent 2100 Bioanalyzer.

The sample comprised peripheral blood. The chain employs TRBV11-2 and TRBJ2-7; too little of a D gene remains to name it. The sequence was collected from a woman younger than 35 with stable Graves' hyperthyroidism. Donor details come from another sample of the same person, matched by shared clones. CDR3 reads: CASSPTTESSYEQYF. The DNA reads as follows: TGTGCCAGCAGCCCTACTACTGAGAGCTCCTACGAGCAGTACTTC.